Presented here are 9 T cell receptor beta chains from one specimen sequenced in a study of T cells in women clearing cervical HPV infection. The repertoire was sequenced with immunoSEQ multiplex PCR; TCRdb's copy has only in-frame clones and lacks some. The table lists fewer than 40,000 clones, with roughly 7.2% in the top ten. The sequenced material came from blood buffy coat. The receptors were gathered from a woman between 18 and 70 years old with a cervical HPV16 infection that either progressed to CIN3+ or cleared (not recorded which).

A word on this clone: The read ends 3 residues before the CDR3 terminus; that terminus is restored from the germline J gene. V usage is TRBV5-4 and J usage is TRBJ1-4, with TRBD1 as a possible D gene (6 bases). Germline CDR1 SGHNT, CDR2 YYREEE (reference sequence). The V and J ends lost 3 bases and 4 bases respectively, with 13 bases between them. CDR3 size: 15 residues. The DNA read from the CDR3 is TGTGCCAGCAGCTCTAAGGGGGATGTTAATGAAAAA. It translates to CASSSKGDVNEK. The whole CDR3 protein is CASSSKGDVNEKLFF.

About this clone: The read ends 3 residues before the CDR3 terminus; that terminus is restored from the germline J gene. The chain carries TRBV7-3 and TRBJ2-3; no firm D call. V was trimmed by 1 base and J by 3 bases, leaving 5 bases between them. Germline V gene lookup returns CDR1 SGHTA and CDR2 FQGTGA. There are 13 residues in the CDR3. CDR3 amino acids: CASSLKITDTQYF. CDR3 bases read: TGTGCCAGCAGCTTAAAAATAACAGATACG.

CDR3 sequence: CASSQPHRGGGDGYTF. The DNA read from the CDR3 is TGCGCCAGCAGCCAACCCCACAGGGGCGGTGGGGATGGC. V is TRBV4-1 and J is TRBJ1-2; 7 bases match TRBD1. The CDR3 is cut off 3 residues early in the read; its end comes from the germline J gene. Looked up from germline, CDR1 is MGHRA and CDR2 is YSYEKL. This CDR3 comprises 16 residues. Trimming took 2 bases from V and 6 from J; bases not matched to a gene: 12.

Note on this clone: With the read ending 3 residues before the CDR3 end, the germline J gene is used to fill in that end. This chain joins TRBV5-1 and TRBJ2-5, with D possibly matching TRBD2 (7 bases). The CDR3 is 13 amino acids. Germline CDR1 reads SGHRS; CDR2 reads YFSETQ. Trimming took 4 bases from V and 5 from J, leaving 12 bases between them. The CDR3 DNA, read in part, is TGCGCCAGCAGCGGGGGGGGCCGGGAGACC. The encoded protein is CASSGGGRET. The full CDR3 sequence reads CASSGGGRETQYF.

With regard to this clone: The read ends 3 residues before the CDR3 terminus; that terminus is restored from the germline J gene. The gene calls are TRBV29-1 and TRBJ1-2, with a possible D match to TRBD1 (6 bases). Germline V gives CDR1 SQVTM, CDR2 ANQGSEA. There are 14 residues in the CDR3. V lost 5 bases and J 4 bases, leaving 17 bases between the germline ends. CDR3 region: CSVLSQGRLYGYTF. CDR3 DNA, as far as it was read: TGCAGCGTTCTTTCTCAGGGGCGCCTCTATGGC. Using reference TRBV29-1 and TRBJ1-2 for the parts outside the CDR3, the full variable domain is SAVISQKPSRDICQRGTSLTIQCQVDSQVTMMFWYRQQPGQSLTLIATANQGSEATYESGFVIDKFPISRPNLTFSTLTVSNMSPEDSSIYLCSVLSQGRLYGYTFGSGTRLTVV.

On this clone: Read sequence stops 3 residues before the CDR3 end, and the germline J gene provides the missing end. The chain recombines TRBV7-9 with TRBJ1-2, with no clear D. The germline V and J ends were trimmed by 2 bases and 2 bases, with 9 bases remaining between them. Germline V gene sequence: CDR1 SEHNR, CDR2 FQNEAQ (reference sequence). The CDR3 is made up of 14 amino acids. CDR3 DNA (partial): TGTGCCAGCAGCTTATGGGCAGACAACTATGGC. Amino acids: CASSLWADNYG. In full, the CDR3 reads CASSLWADNYGYTF.

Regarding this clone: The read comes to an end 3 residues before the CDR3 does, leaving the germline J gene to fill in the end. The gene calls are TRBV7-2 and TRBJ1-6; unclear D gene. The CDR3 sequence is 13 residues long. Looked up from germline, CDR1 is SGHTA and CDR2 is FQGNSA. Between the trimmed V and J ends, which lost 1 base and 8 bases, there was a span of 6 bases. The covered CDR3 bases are TGTGCCAGCAGCTTAGTCCGGGATTCACCC. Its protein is CASSLVRDSP. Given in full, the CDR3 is CASSLVRDSPLHF.

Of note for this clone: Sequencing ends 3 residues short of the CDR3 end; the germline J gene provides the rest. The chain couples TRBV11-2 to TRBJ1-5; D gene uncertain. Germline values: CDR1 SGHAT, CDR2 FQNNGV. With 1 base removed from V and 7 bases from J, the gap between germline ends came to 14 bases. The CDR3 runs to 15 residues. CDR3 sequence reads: CASSLGAYPSQPQHF. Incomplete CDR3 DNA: TGTGCCAGCAGCTTAGGGGCTTACCCCTCCCAGCCC.

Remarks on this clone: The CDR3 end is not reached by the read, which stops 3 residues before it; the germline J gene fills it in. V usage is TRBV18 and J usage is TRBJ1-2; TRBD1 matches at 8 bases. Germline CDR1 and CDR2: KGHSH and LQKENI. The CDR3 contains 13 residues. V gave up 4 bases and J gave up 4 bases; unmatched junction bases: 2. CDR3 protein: CASSRTGSYGYTF. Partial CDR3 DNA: TGTGCCAGCTCACGGACAGGGAGCTATGGC.